The entry below describes one T cell receptor (beta chain). The target antigen is unknown. At the DNA level, this CDR3 is encoded by other sequences in the same sample as well. This specimen belongs to a study of shared clonotypes between healthy human individuals. The study, taken as a whole, reports: Shared clonotypes: about 5.3% naive CD4, about 4% naive CD8, 2.3% memory CD4, 0.4% memory CD8.

TCRdb's table, derived via immunoSEQ multiplex PCR, lists solely in-frame clones and lacks some. The table records some 1 million clones, approximately 70% of them present only once. The CDR3 consists of 14 residues. Losses at the gene ends were 3 bases for V and 3 bases for J; bases not matched to a gene: 4. CDR1 SGHDT and CDR2 YYEEEE come from the germline V gene. The TCR originated in a man aged 18 to 29 in good health. The sequencing sample was made of memory CD4+ T cells sorted from blood. Stated subset: CD45RA-negative fraction. The chain uses TRBV5-6 and TRBJ2-7, with 9 bases matching TRBD2. CDR3 amino acids: CASSSGLAVYEQYF. The CDR3 nucleotides read TGTGCCAGCAGCTCGGGACTAGCTGTCTACGAGCAGTACTTC.